This T cell receptor (beta chain) is drawn from a study of regulatory T cells in long-lasting Graves disease. The study, taken as a whole, reports: Persistent Graves' patients had lower TCR diversity than newly diagnosed ones. A greater number of public clonotypes (roughly 2,700) was shared by persistent patients than by new patients (approximately 910).

TCR beta libraries were built with iRepertoire HTBI primers and Arm-PCR of CDR3 regions. TCRdb re-called the multiplex PCR reads through MiXCR, storing one row per CDR3 protein. Of 240,000 or so distinct CDR3 sequences listed, around 21% are singletons. The time point here: newly diagnosed GD, antithyroid drugs for less than 3 months. From PBMCs, RNA was extracted and then used to make the TCR library. The V gene lost 8 bases and the J gene lost 2 bases, with 22 bases spanning the gap. Germline-derived CDR1 and CDR2 are LNHDA and SQIVND (reference sequence). The CDR3 is 18 residues long. Remarks on this clonotype: The antigen is undetermined.

The V and J genes are TRBV19 and TRBJ2-6; D remains ambiguous. The sample consisted of peripheral blood mononuclear cells (PBMCs), taken at new diagnosis, from a patient treated with antithyroid drugs. This clonotype was sampled from a female donor with Graves disease. The CDR3 is CASSIPLGISAGANVLTF. In DNA, the CDR3 is TGTGCCAGTTCCATTCCATTAGGGATATCAGCTGGGGCCAACGTCCTGACTTTC.